Below, 6 T cell receptor beta chains from the same sample are listed, as sequenced in a study of blood T cells in healthy people across ages. Alongside a J-beta primer mix, a sample-barcoded 5' primer served in a second PCR lasting about 7 to 11 cycles. MiXCR, applied by TCRdb to the 5' RACE reads, yields one record per CDR3 protein. This table has around 850,000 distinct CDR3 sequences, 35% to 40% appearing once. Material for sequencing was blood. The receptors shown here come from a man aged 18-30 years in good health.

This rearrangement joins TRBV28 to TRBJ2-1, with a weak D call TRBD2 (6 bases). This CDR3 spans 14 amino acids. V shed 2 bases and J shed 9 bases, with 14 bases lying between them. CDR1 MDHEN and CDR2 SYDVKM come from the germline V gene. The CDR3 reads CASSLAMGGIEQFF. The DNA of the CDR3 is TGTGCCAGCAGTTTAGCCATGGGGGGAATTGAGCAGTTCTTC.

The rearrangement uses TRBV5-1 and TRBJ2-2, with D perhaps TRBD2 (5 bases). The CDR3 sequence is 15 residues long. Trimming took 9 bases from V and 3 from J, leaving 18 bases between them. Germline CDR1 is SGHRS and CDR2 is YFSETQ. The CDR3 coding sequence is TGCGCCACTCCGATTGGAGGCACGGACACCGGGGAGCTGTTTTTT. Translating it yields CATPIGGTDTGELFF.

V is TRBV7-9 and J is TRBJ1-2, with D maybe TRBD1 (6 bases). Looked up from germline, CDR1 is SEHNR and CDR2 is FQNEAQ (reference sequence). V lost 4 bases and J 2 bases, leaving 11 bases between the germline ends. The CDR3 length is 14 residues. The CDR3 sequence: CASSSEQGNYGYTF. The DNA of the CDR3 is TGTGCCAGCAGCTCCGAACAGGGAAACTATGGCTACACCTTC.

This sequence joins TRBV4-3 and TRBJ2-5, with D perhaps TRBD1 (6 bases). This CDR3 region has 14 residues. Trimming pared 3 bases from V and 7 bases from J, leaving 15 bases between. The germline V gene has CDR1 LGHNA and CDR2 YSLEER. The DNA of the CDR3 is TGCGCCAGCAGCCACGGAACAGGGCCCAGGACCCAGTACTTC. Amino acid sequence: CASSHGTGPRTQYF.

This clonotype was seen at least ten times. The V and J genes are TRBV20-1 and TRBJ2-1, with a tentative D call TRBD2 (6 bases). The germline CDR1 and CDR2 sequences are DFQATT and SNEGSKA (reference sequence). V shed 2 bases and J shed 5 bases, with 16 bases lying between them. This CDR3 has 15 residues. The CDR3 DNA reads TGCAGTGCTAGAACGGCGGGGACCGAGAACAATGAGCAGTTCTTC. Translation: CSARTAGTENNEQFF.

A single count supports this clonotype. This chain joins TRBV3-1 and TRBJ2-7, with D perhaps assigned TRBD1 or TRBD2 (7 bases each). The CDR3 runs to 14 residues. V was clipped by 4 bases and J by 4 bases, with 14 bases between them. In germline, CDR1 is LGHDT, CDR2 YNNKEL (reference sequence). The CDR3 is CASSRAGQNYEQYF. The DNA for the CDR3 is TGTGCCAGCAGCCGAGCGGGACAGAATTACGAGCAGTACTTC.